This is a list of T cell receptor beta chains from one sample in a study of shared T cell receptors in the human thymus. Generated by immunoSEQ multiplex PCR, the TCRdb table keeps only in-frame clones and is missing some. The sample contains approximately 730,000 clones, approximately 85% of which appear only once. The sample was also reused in another study, on human thymus T cells.

The specimen was thymocytes. Receptors were obtained from a girl under three years old with a congenital heart defect. CDR3s include the opening cysteine and the closing phenylalanine or tryptophan. The D gene is left open where the match is weak. Only some rows state a clone size, as once, few, many or a class for expanded clones.

>TRBV28|.|TRBJ1-5|.
CASIQGDQPQHF
TGTGCCAGCATACAGGGTGATCAGCCCCAGCATTTT
>TRBV2|TRBD2|TRBJ2-1|.
CASTRKATSSGEQFF
TGTGCCAGCACCCGAAAGGCCACCTCTAGCGGAGAGCAGTTCTTC
>TRBV11-2|TRBD1|TRBJ1-6|.
CASSPTGVAYYNSPLHF
TGTGCCAGCAGCCCAACAGGGGTGGCTTACTATAATTCACCCCTCCACTTT
>TRBV11-2|.|TRBJ2-7|.
CASSSGDGPKPPYEQYF
TGTGCCAGCAGCTCAGGGGATGGGCCAAAACCACCCTACGAGCAGTACTTC
>TRBV9|.|TRBJ1-2|.
CASSAQDVGREYYGYTF
TGTGCCAGCAGCGCTCAGGACGTCGGCCGGGAATACTATGGCTACACCTTC
>TRBV5-1|.|TRBJ1-5|.
CASSLGQNNQPQHF
TGCGCCAGCAGCTTAGGACAGAACAATCAGCCCCAGCATTTT
>TRBV11-2|TRBD1|TRBJ1-4|.
CASSLVGGRGSEKLFF
TGTGCCAGCAGCTTAGTGGGGGGCAGGGGGAGTGAAAAACTGTTTTTT
>TRBV11-2|.|TRBJ2-1|once
CASSFKGPNFSYNEQFF
TGTGCCAGCAGCTTCAAGGGGCCGAATTTCTCCTACAATGAGCAGTTCTTC
>TRBV7-8|.|TRBJ1-2|.
CASSLEVPSTGLGGYTF
TGTGCCAGCAGCTTAGAGGTCCCTTCGACAGGCCTTGGGGGCTACACCTTC
>TRBV9|.|TRBJ2-1|.
CASSVTREEKHNEQFF
TGTGCCAGCAGCGTTACCAGGGAAGAGAAACACAATGAGCAGTTCTTC
>TRBV2|.|TRBJ1-1|.
CASTRPRVNTEAFF
TGTGCCAGCACCCGTCCGAGGGTGAACACTGAAGCTTTCTTT
>TRBV29-1|.|TRBJ2-7|.
CSAKTGYEQYF
TGCAGCGCCAAGACAGGCTACGAGCAGTACTTC
>TRBV27|.|TRBJ1-5|.
CASSLSWEGGEPQHF
TGTGCCAGCAGTTTATCGTGGGAGGGGGGCGAGCCCCAGCATTTT
>TRBV10-1|.|TRBJ2-5|.
CASSEQVDSETQYF
TGCGCCAGCAGTGAGCAGGTGGATAGTGAGACCCAGTACTTC
>TRBV6-1|.|TRBJ2-3|once
CASREGLAMVDTQYF
TGTGCCAGCAGGGAGGGCCTAGCGATGGTAGATACGCAGTATTTT
>TRBV4-3|TRBD1|TRBJ1-2|.
CASSQDSPPGQGANCNGYTF
TGCGCCAGCAGCCAAGATTCCCCTCCGGGACAGGGGGCTAATTGTAATGGCTACACCTTC
>TRBV27|.|TRBJ2-3|.
CASSLSLTTDTQYF
TGTGCCAGCAGTTTATCTCTAACCACAGATACGCAGTATTTT
>TRBV13|.|TRBJ2-5|.
CASSLVQGRKTQYF
TGTGCCAGCAGCTTAGTCCAGGGCAGGAAGACCCAGTACTTC
>TRBV6-5|.|TRBJ1-2|.
CASSPRQANYGYTF
TGTGCCAGCAGTCCTAGACAGGCCAACTATGGCTACACCTTC
>TRBV19|.|TRBJ2-2|.
CASSTKQGTGELFF
TGTGCCAGTAGTACCAAACAGGGAACCGGGGAGCTGTTTTTT
>TRBV7-6|TRBD1|TRBJ2-1|.
CASSLAEDRDLNEQFF
TGTGCCAGCAGCTTAGCTGAGGACAGGGATCTCAATGAGCAGTTCTTC
>TRBV7-9|TRBD1|TRBJ2-5|once
CASSPGQGGPLQETQYF
TGTGCCAGCAGCCCTGGACAGGGAGGCCCTCTACAAGAGACCCAGTACTTC
>TRBV27|.|TRBJ1-3|.
CASSLLQGNTIYF
TGTGCCAGCAGTTTATTACAGGGAAACACCATATATTTT
>TRBV5-8|.|TRBJ2-6|.
CASSLGAAGANVLTF
TGTGCCAGCAGCTTAGGAGCTGCTGGGGCCAACGTCCTGACTTTC
>TRBV27|TRBD1|TRBJ2-1|.
CASSAQGPRSYNEQFF
TGTGCCAGCAGTGCACAGGGGCCCCGCTCCTACAATGAGCAGTTCTTC
>TRBV19|TRBD1|TRBJ2-4|once
CASSTPGQRAKNIQYF
TGTGCCAGTAGTACGCCGGGACAGAGAGCCAAAAACATTCAGTACTTC